This TCR beta chain comes out of a study of T-cell reconstitution after alpha-beta-depleted transplantation in children (dated by TCRdb to about 2016). For the wider study: Using TCR repertoire profiling, the study quantitatively followed how T-cell immune reconstitution unfolded in children after TCRalphabeta/CD19-depleted allogeneic hematopoietic cell transplantation.

To prepare the library, PCR was applied. Data came from an Illumina HiSeq 2500. TCR libraries were prepared with molecular barcoding, using unique molecular identifiers to normalize TCRbeta repertoire quantification. The public reads were reanalyzed by TCRdb: fastp trimming at Q25, MiXCR alignment, in-frame beta chains only. Each CDR3 protein appears once, grouped with its most common genes and DNA. The sample contains 250,000 to 350,000 distinct CDR3 sequences, about a quarter of them found a single time. The ten top clones hold 9.5% to 13% of the sample. About this clonotype: Its antigen is unknown. No base quality information exists; no much larger clone differs at one position.

On the study overall, not on this receptor specifically: Over the following months the frequencies of hyperexpanded clones went down, and after one year T-cell counts and TCRbeta diversity were mostly credited to newly produced T cells. In some patients, high TCRbeta diversity at day 60 was attributed to recipient T cells and intrathymic progenitors that had survived conditioning. About two months after transplant, the apparently early recovery of alphabetaT-cell counts reportedly depended on just several hundred clones that had expanded rapidly and came from non-depleted graft cells.

Taken with the paper, the label for treatment or condition translates to: allogeneic hematopoietic cell transplantation with graft depleted of TCRalphabeta T cells and CD19 B cells. The transplant recipients were children given TCRalphabeta/CD19-depleted allogeneic hematopoietic cell grafts. Reading from cysteine to phenylalanine, the CDR3 counts 14 amino acids. Solely the CDR3 DNA is kept, with 42 bases framed from the first base. Clipping removes 5 bases from V and 5 bases from J, with 5 as the unmatched junction base count. This material consisted of PBMCs, mostly from graft donor cells, taken 180 days after TCRalphabeta/CD19-depleted stem cell transplant. Rearrangement joined TRBV12-3 or TRBV12-4 to TRBJ1-3; 8 bases in the junction line up with TRBD1. This receptor was obtained from a male patient younger than 18 who had a stem cell transplant for acute lymphoblastic leukemia, so the T cells may come from the graft donor. DNA sequence: TGTGCCAGCAGTCCTGACAGGGGCCGAAACACCATATATTTT. It encodes CASSPDRGRNTIYF.